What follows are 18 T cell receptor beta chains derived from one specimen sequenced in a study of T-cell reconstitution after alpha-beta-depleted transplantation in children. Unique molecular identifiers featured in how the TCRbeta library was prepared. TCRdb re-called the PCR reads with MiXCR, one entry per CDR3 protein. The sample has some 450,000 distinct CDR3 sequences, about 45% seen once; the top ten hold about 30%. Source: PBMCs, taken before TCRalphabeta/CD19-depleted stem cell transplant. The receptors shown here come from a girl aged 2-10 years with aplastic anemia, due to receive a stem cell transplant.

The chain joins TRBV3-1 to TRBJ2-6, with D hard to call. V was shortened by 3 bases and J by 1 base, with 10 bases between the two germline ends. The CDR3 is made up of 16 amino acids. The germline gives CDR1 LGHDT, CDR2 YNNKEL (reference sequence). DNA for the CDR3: TGTGCCAGCAGCCACAGACGCCAGTCTGGGGCCAACGTCCTGACTTTC. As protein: CASSHRRQSGANVLTF.

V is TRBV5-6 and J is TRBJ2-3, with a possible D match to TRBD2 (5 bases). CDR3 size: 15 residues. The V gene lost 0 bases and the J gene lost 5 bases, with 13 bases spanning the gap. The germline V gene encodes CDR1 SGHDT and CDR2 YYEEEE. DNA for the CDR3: TGTGCCAGCAGCTTGGAAACGGGAAGGGTAGATACGCAGTATTTT. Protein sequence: CASSLETGRVDTQYF.

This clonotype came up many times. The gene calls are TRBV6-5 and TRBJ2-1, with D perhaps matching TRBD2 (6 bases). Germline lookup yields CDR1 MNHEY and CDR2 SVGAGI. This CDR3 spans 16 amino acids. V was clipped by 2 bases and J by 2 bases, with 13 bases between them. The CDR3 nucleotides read TGTGCCAGCAGTTACGGCCTAGCGCGTCCCTACAATGAGCAGTTCTTC. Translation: CASSYGLARPYNEQFF.

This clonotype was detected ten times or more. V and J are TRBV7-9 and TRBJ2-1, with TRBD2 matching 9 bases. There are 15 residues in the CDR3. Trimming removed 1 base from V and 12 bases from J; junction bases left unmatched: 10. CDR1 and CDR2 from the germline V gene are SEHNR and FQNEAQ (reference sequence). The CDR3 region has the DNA TGTGCCAGCAGCTTAGTGCTAGCGGGGCCGTTAGGGCAGTTCTTC. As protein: CASSLVLAGPLGQFF.

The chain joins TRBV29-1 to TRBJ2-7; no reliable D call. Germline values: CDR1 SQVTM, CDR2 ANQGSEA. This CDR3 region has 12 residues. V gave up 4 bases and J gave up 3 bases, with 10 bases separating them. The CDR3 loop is CSVAAGDYEQYF. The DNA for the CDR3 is TGCAGCGTTGCGGCAGGAGACTACGAGCAGTACTTC.

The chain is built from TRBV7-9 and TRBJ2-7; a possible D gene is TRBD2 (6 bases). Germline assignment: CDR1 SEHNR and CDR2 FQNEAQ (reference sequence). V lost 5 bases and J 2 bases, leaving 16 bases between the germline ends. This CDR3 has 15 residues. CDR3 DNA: TGTGCCAGCAGCCCAGGGCCTCGGGGGACCTACGAGCAGTACTTC. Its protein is CASSPGPRGTYEQYF. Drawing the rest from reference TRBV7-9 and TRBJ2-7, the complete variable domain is DTGVSQNPRHKITKRGQNVTFRCDPISEHNRLYWYRQTLGQGPEFLTYFQNEAQLEKSRLLSDRFSAERPKGSFSTLEIQRTEQGDSAMYLCASSPGPRGTYEQYFGPGTRLTVT.

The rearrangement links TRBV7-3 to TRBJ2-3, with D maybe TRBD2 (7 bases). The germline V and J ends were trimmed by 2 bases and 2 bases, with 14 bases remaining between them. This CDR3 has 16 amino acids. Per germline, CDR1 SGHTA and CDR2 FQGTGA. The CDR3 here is CASSLGSRGPTDTQYF. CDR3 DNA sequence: TGTGCCAGCAGCTTAGGGTCGCGGGGGCCCACAGATACGCAGTATTTT.

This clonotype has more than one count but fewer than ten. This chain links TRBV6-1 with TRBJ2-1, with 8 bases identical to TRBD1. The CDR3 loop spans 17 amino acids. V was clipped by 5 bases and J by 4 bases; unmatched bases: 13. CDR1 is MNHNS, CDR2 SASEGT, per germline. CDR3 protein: CASSLLLDRGGYNEQFF. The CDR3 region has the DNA TGTGCCAGCAGTCTCCTGCTCGACAGGGGCGGGTACAATGAGCAGTTCTTC.

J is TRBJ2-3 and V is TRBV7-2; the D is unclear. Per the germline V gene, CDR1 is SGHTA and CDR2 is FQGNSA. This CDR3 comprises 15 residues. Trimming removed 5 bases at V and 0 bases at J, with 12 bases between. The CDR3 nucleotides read TGTGCCAGCAGCGCTGATCCCACTAGCACAGATACGCAGTATTTT. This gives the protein CASSADPTSTDTQYF.

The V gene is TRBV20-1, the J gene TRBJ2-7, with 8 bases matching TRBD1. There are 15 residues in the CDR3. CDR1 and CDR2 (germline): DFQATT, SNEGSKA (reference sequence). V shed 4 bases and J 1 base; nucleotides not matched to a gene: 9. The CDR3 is CSATDRGPFSYEQYF. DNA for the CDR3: TGCAGTGCTACCGACAGGGGACCCTTTTCCTACGAGCAGTACTTC.

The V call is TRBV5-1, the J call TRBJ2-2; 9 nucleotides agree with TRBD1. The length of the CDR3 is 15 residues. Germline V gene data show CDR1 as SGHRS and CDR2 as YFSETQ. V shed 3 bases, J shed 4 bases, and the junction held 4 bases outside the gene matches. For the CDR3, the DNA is TGCGCCAGCAGCTCTTACAGGGGGCCCACCGGGGAGCTGTTTTTT. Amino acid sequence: CASSSYRGPTGELFF.

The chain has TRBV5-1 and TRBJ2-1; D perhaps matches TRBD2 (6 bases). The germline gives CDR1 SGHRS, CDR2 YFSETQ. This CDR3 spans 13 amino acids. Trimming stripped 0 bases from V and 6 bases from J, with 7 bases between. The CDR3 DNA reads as TGCGCCAGCAGCTTGGCTAGCGTCAATGAGCAGTTCTTC. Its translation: CASSLASVNEQFF. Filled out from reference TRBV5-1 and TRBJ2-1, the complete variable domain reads KAGVTQTPRYLIKTRGQQVTLSCSPISGHRSVSWYQQTPGQGLQFLFEYFSETQRNKGNFPGRFSGRQFSNSRSEMNVSTLELGDSALYLCASSLASVNEQFFGPGTRLTVL.

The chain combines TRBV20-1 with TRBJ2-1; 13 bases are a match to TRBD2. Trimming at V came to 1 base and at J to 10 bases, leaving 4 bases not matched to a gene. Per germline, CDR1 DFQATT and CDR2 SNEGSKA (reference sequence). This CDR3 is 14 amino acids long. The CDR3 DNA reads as TGCAGTGCTAGAGGGGGACTAGCGGGAAGCGAGCAGTTCTTC. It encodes CSARGGLAGSEQFF.

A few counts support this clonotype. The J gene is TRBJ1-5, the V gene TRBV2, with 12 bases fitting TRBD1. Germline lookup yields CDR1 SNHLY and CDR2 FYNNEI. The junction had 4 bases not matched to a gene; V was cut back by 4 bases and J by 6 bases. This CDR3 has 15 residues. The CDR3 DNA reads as TGTGCCAGCAGTGGGGACAGGGGGCGCATTCAGCCCCAGCATTTT. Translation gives CASSGDRGRIQPQHF.

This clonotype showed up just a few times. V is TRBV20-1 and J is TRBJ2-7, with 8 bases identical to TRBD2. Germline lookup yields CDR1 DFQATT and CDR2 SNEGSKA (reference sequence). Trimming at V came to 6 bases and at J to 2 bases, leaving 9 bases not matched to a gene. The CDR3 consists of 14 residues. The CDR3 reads CSASREGRPYEQYF. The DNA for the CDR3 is TGCAGTGCCTCCCGGGAGGGGCGCCCCTACGAGCAGTACTTC.

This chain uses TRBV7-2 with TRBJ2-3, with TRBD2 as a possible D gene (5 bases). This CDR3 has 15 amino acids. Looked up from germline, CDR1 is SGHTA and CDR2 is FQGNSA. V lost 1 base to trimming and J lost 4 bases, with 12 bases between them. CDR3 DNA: TGTGCCAGCAGCTTAGTCTCGGGCGGGCCAGATACGCAGTATTTT. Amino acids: CASSLVSGGPDTQYF.

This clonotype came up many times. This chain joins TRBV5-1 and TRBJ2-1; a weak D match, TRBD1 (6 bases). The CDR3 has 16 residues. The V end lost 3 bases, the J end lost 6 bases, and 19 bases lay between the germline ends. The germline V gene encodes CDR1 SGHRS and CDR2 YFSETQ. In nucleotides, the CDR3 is TGCGCCAGCAGCTGGGGCGACAGGCCCCTTACCAATGAGCAGTTCTTC. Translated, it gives CASSWGDRPLTNEQFF.

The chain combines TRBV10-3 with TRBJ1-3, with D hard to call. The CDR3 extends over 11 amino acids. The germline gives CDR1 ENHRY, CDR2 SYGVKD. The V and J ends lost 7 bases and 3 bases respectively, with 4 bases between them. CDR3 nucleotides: TGTGCCATCAATAGTGGAAACACCATATATTTT. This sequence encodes CAINSGNTIYF.